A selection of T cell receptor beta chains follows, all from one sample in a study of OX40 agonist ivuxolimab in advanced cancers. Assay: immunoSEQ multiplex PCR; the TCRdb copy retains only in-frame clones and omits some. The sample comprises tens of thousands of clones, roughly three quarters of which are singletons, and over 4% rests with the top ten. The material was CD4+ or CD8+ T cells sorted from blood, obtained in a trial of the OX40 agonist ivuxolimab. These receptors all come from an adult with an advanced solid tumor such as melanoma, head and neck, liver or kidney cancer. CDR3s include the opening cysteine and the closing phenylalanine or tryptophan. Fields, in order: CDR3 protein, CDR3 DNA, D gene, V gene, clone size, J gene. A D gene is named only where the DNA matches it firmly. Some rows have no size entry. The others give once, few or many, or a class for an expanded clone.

CDR3 protein: CASRMGQYGAGANVLTF; CDR3 DNA: TGTGCCAGCCGAATGGGGCAATACGGCGCTGGGGCCAACGTCCTGACTTTC; D gene: NA; V gene: TRBV2; clone size: NA; J gene: TRBJ2-6
CDR3 protein: CASSADSVLSYEQYF; CDR3 DNA: TGTGCCAGCAGTGCGGACTCCGTTCTGTCCTACGAGCAGTACTTC; D gene: NA; V gene: TRBV2; clone size: NA; J gene: TRBJ2-7
CDR3 protein: CASSKGGTGGFGEQFF; CDR3 DNA: TGTGCCAGCAGCAAAGGGGGGACAGGGGGCTTCGGTGAGCAGTTCTTC; D gene: TRBD1; V gene: TRBV7-2; clone size: NA; J gene: TRBJ2-1
CDR3 protein: CASSLAWEQNPNGYTF; CDR3 DNA: TGTGCCAGCAGCTTAGCGTGGGAACAGAACCCCAATGGCTACACCTTC; D gene: NA; V gene: TRBV11-1; clone size: NA; J gene: TRBJ1-2
CDR3 protein: CASSLGQGSTDTQYF; CDR3 DNA: TGTGCCAGCAGCTTGGGGCAGGGAAGCACAGATACGCAGTATTTT; D gene: NA; V gene: TRBV5-6; clone size: once; J gene: TRBJ2-3
CDR3 protein: CASSFRDSHQPQHF; CDR3 DNA: TGTGCCAGCAGTTTCCGGGACAGTCATCAGCCCCAGCATTTT; D gene: TRBD1; V gene: TRBV28; clone size: once; J gene: TRBJ1-5
CDR3 protein: CASSLGASTGTSTDTQYF; CDR3 DNA: TGCGCCAGCAGCTTGGGGGCCTCGACAGGGACAAGCACAGATACGCAGTATTTT; D gene: TRBD1; V gene: TRBV5-1; clone size: NA; J gene: TRBJ2-3
CDR3 protein: CASSEGVRGNTGELFF; CDR3 DNA: TGTGCCAGCAGTGAAGGGGTCAGGGGAAACACCGGGGAGCTGTTTTTT; D gene: NA; V gene: TRBV25-1; clone size: once; J gene: TRBJ2-2
CDR3 protein: CASSLIGSGELFF; CDR3 DNA: TGTGCCAGTAGTCTTATCGGGTCCGGGGAGCTGTTTTTT; D gene: NA; V gene: TRBV19; clone size: NA; J gene: TRBJ2-2
CDR3 protein: CASSDYGGASETQYF; CDR3 DNA: TGTGCCAGCAGTGATTACGGGGGGGCCTCTGAGACCCAGTACTTC; D gene: TRBD2; V gene: TRBV6-1; clone size: NA; J gene: TRBJ2-5
CDR3 protein: CASSLEGLAEEKLFF; CDR3 DNA: TGCGCCAGCAGCTTGGAAGGGCTCGCGGAAGAAAAACTGTTTTTT; D gene: NA; V gene: TRBV5-1; clone size: NA; J gene: TRBJ1-4
CDR3 protein: CASSEGRASYGYTF; CDR3 DNA: TGTGCCAGCAGTGAGGGCAGGGCTTCCTATGGCTACACCTTC; D gene: NA; V gene: TRBV2; clone size: NA; J gene: TRBJ1-2
CDR3 protein: CASSLYGNQPQHF; CDR3 DNA: TGTGCCAGCAGCTTATACGGAAATCAGCCCCAGCATTTT; D gene: NA; V gene: TRBV7-2; clone size: few; J gene: TRBJ1-5
CDR3 protein: CASSLGQGWVTDTGELFF; CDR3 DNA: TGCGCCAGCAGCTTGGGACAGGGGTGGGTAACGGACACCGGGGAGCTGTTTTTT; D gene: TRBD1; V gene: TRBV5-1; clone size: few; J gene: TRBJ2-2
CDR3 protein: CASSPTPTDRVRNEQFF; CDR3 DNA: TGTGCCAGCAGCCCTACTCCCACGGACAGGGTCAGAAATGAGCAGTTCTTC; D gene: TRBD1; V gene: TRBV7-9; clone size: NA; J gene: TRBJ2-1
CDR3 protein: CASRERGGGPTKQYF; CDR3 DNA: TGTGCCAGCAGGGAACGGGGAGGGGGGCCTACGAAACAGTACTTC; D gene: NA; V gene: TRBV6-1; clone size: NA; J gene: TRBJ2-7
CDR3 protein: CASSFDYHHNQPQHF; CDR3 DNA: TGCGCCAGCAGCTTCGACTATCACCACAATCAGCCCCAGCATTTT; D gene: NA; V gene: TRBV4-3; clone size: NA; J gene: TRBJ1-5
CDR3 protein: CASSQTGGPNQPQHF; CDR3 DNA: TGCGCCAGCAGCCAGACAGGGGGACCTAATCAGCCCCAGCATTTT; D gene: TRBD1; V gene: TRBV4-3; clone size: once; J gene: TRBJ1-5
CDR3 protein: CASSLELRDTYGYTF; CDR3 DNA: TGTGCCAGCTCACTGGAATTAAGGGACACCTATGGCTACACCTTC; D gene: NA; V gene: TRBV18; clone size: NA; J gene: TRBJ1-2
CDR3 protein: CASSLKLAGDEQYF; CDR3 DNA: TGCGCCAGCAGCTTAAAACTAGCGGGAGACGAGCAGTACTTC; D gene: TRBD2; V gene: TRBV5-1; clone size: NA; J gene: TRBJ2-7
CDR3 protein: CASRRTAPDTQYF; CDR3 DNA: TGTGCCAGCAGAAGGACTGCTCCAGATACGCAGTATTTT; D gene: NA; V gene: TRBV6-5; clone size: NA; J gene: TRBJ2-3
CDR3 protein: CASSRPSATYNEQFF; CDR3 DNA: TGTGCCAGCAGCCGCCCCAGCGCCACCTACAATGAGCAGTTCTTC; D gene: NA; V gene: TRBV5-4; clone size: NA; J gene: TRBJ2-1
CDR3 protein: CASSFKAESTDTQYF; CDR3 DNA: TGTGCCAGCAGCTTCAAGGCGGAAAGCACAGATACGCAGTATTTT; D gene: NA; V gene: TRBV7-2; clone size: NA; J gene: TRBJ2-3
CDR3 protein: CASSPRDTSYEQYF; CDR3 DNA: TGTGCCAGCAGCCCCCGGGACACGTCCTACGAGCAGTACTTC; D gene: NA; V gene: TRBV13; clone size: NA; J gene: TRBJ2-7
CDR3 protein: CASSLVLAAKETQYF; CDR3 DNA: TGTGCCAGCAGCTTAGTTCTAGCGGCCAAAGAGACCCAGTACTTC; D gene: TRBD2; V gene: TRBV11-3; clone size: NA; J gene: TRBJ2-5
CDR3 protein: CASRWEGLTEAFF; CDR3 DNA: TGTGCCAGCAGATGGGAGGGATTGACTGAAGCTTTCTTT; D gene: NA; V gene: TRBV28; clone size: NA; J gene: TRBJ1-1
CDR3 protein: CASSLGDRDYGYTF; CDR3 DNA: TGCGCCAGCAGCTTGGGGGACAGGGACTATGGCTACACCTTC; D gene: TRBD1; V gene: TRBV5-1; clone size: NA; J gene: TRBJ1-2
CDR3 protein: CASSLLAGDGELFF; CDR3 DNA: TGCGCCAGCAGCCTACTAGCGGGAGACGGGGAGCTGTTTTTT; D gene: TRBD2; V gene: TRBV4-1; clone size: NA; J gene: TRBJ2-2
CDR3 protein: CASSLWTGTEQYF; CDR3 DNA: TGTGCCAGCAGCCTGTGGACAGGGACCGAGCAGTACTTC; D gene: TRBD1; V gene: TRBV14; clone size: NA; J gene: TRBJ2-7
CDR3 protein: CASSLERPPGETQYF; CDR3 DNA: TGTGCCAGCAGCTTAGAGCGACCCCCTGGGGAGACCCAGTACTTC; D gene: NA; V gene: TRBV7-7; clone size: NA; J gene: TRBJ2-5
CDR3 protein: CAINQPGLAGVDNEQFF; CDR3 DNA: TGTGCCATCAATCAACCGGGACTAGCGGGAGTGGATAATGAGCAGTTCTTC; D gene: TRBD2; V gene: TRBV10-3; clone size: NA; J gene: TRBJ2-1
CDR3 protein: CSVDWARGREFNEKLFF; CDR3 DNA: TGCAGCGTTGACTGGGCCAGGGGGCGGGAGTTTAATGAAAAACTGTTTTTT; D gene: TRBD1; V gene: TRBV29-1; clone size: NA; J gene: TRBJ1-4
CDR3 protein: CASSLSSGDSYEQYF; CDR3 DNA: TGTGCCAGCAGTTTATCCTCGGGCGATTCCTACGAGCAGTACTTC; D gene: NA; V gene: TRBV27; clone size: NA; J gene: TRBJ2-7
CDR3 protein: CASSLVLQGSGANVLTF; CDR3 DNA: TGTGCCAGCAGCTTAGTGCTTCAGGGGTCCGGGGCCAACGTCCTGACTTTC; D gene: NA; V gene: TRBV7-9; clone size: NA; J gene: TRBJ2-6
CDR3 protein: CASSFSRDSSTDTQYF; CDR3 DNA: TGCGCCAGCAGCTTTAGCCGGGACAGTAGCACAGATACGCAGTATTTT; D gene: TRBD1; V gene: TRBV5-1; clone size: NA; J gene: TRBJ2-3
CDR3 protein: CASSLVGGSYEQYF; CDR3 DNA: TGCGCCAGCAGCTTGGTTGGGGGCAGCTACGAGCAGTACTTC; D gene: NA; V gene: TRBV5-1; clone size: NA; J gene: TRBJ2-7
CDR3 protein: CASSDSASGDHNEQFF; CDR3 DNA: TGTGCCAGCAGTGACTCAGCTAGCGGGGATCACAATGAGCAGTTCTTC; D gene: TRBD2; V gene: TRBV6-4; clone size: medium-sized; J gene: TRBJ2-1
CDR3 protein: CASKERGSTDTQYF; CDR3 DNA: TGTGCCAGTAAGGAACGGGGGAGCACAGATACGCAGTATTTT; D gene: NA; V gene: TRBV19; clone size: NA; J gene: TRBJ2-3
CDR3 protein: CASSVGLAGGSYAGTDTQYF; CDR3 DNA: TGTGCCAGCAGCGTCGGACTAGCGGGAGGATCCTATGCAGGGACAGATACGCAGTATTTT; D gene: TRBD2; V gene: TRBV7-3; clone size: once; J gene: TRBJ2-3
CDR3 protein: CASSSGANTGELFF; CDR3 DNA: TGTGCCAGCAGCTCCGGGGCGAACACCGGGGAGCTGTTTTTT; D gene: NA; V gene: TRBV14; clone size: NA; J gene: TRBJ2-2
CDR3 protein: CASSLMHGSGFEQYF; CDR3 DNA: TGTGCCAGCAGCTTAATGCACGGGAGTGGTTTCGAGCAGTACTTC; D gene: NA; V gene: TRBV7-3; clone size: NA; J gene: TRBJ2-7
CDR3 protein: CASSLGTKANYGYTF; CDR3 DNA: TGTGCCAGCAGCTTAGGAACTAAAGCTAACTATGGCTACACCTTC; D gene: NA; V gene: TRBV7-9; clone size: NA; J gene: TRBJ1-2
CDR3 protein: CSGSGTSHNEQFF; CDR3 DNA: TGCAGCGGCTCCGGGACTAGCCACAATGAGCAGTTCTTC; D gene: TRBD2; V gene: TRBV29-1; clone size: NA; J gene: TRBJ2-1
CDR3 protein: CASKPGQRNEKLFF; CDR3 DNA: TGCGCCAGCAAACCGGGACAGCGGAATGAAAAACTGTTTTTT; D gene: TRBD1; V gene: TRBV10-1; clone size: NA; J gene: TRBJ1-4
CDR3 protein: CATLLEKGNFEAFF; CDR3 DNA: TGTGCCACACTCTTAGAGAAGGGAAATTTTGAAGCTTTCTTT; D gene: NA; V gene: TRBV28; clone size: NA; J gene: TRBJ1-1
CDR3 protein: CASSAPGANTEAFF; CDR3 DNA: TGCGCCAGCAGCGCGCCGGGGGCGAACACTGAAGCTTTCTTT; D gene: NA; V gene: TRBV5-1; clone size: NA; J gene: TRBJ1-1
CDR3 protein: CASSLGDIAYEQYF; CDR3 DNA: TGCGCCAGCAGCTTGGGTGACATAGCCTACGAGCAGTACTTC; D gene: NA; V gene: TRBV5-1; clone size: NA; J gene: TRBJ2-7
CDR3 protein: CASSDSIRGGRDEQFF; CDR3 DNA: TGTGCCAGCAGTGACTCGATTCGGGGAGGACGTGATGAGCAGTTCTTC; D gene: NA; V gene: TRBV6-4; clone size: NA; J gene: TRBJ2-1
CDR3 protein: CASSHDRGTPPLHF; CDR3 DNA: TGCGCCAGCAGCCATGACCGGGGTACCCCCCCCCTCCACTTT; D gene: NA; V gene: TRBV4-1; clone size: NA; J gene: TRBJ1-6
CDR3 protein: CASSGTYLTYEQYF; CDR3 DNA: TGTGCCAGCAGTGGTACATACTTGACCTACGAGCAGTACTTC; D gene: NA; V gene: TRBV2; clone size: NA; J gene: TRBJ2-7
CDR3 protein: CASSPAKRQGASNQPQHF; CDR3 DNA: TGTGCCAGCTCACCAGCGAAAAGACAGGGGGCTAGCAATCAGCCCCAGCATTTT; D gene: TRBD1; V gene: TRBV18; clone size: NA; J gene: TRBJ1-5
CDR3 protein: CASSSLANSYNEQFF; CDR3 DNA: TGTGCCAGCAGCTCACTAGCGAACTCCTACAATGAGCAGTTCTTC; D gene: TRBD2; V gene: TRBV7-2; clone size: NA; J gene: TRBJ2-1
CDR3 protein: CASRWLPGMGSEAFF; CDR3 DNA: TGCGCCAGCAGATGGTTACCGGGTATGGGCTCTGAAGCTTTCTTT; D gene: NA; V gene: TRBV5-1; clone size: NA; J gene: TRBJ1-1
CDR3 protein: CASSVSNSAQIYEQYF; CDR3 DNA: TGTGCCAGCAGCGTTTCCAATAGCGCCCAGATCTACGAGCAGTACTTC; D gene: NA; V gene: TRBV9; clone size: NA; J gene: TRBJ2-7
CDR3 protein: CASSRQAGSYEQYF; CDR3 DNA: TGTGCCAGCAGTAGACAGGCTGGCTCCTACGAGCAGTACTTC; D gene: NA; V gene: TRBV6-5; clone size: NA; J gene: TRBJ2-7
CDR3 protein: CASSFVTGSGYTF; CDR3 DNA: TGCGCCAGCAGCTTCGTTACAGGCAGTGGCTACACCTTC; D gene: NA; V gene: TRBV5-1; clone size: few; J gene: TRBJ1-2
CDR3 protein: CASSSRQGWDTQYF; CDR3 DNA: TGTGCCAGCAGCTCCCGACAGGGGTGGGATACGCAGTATTTT; D gene: TRBD1; V gene: TRBV5-5; clone size: NA; J gene: TRBJ2-3
CDR3 protein: CASSLGDLAVMVMEQFF; CDR3 DNA: TGTGCCAGCAGTTTAGGGGACCTGGCGGTGATGGTTATGGAGCAGTTCTTC; D gene: NA; V gene: TRBV28; clone size: NA; J gene: TRBJ2-1
CDR3 protein: CASSPVFPLNTEAFF; CDR3 DNA: TGTGCCAGCAGTCCGGTCTTTCCCCTGAACACTGAAGCTTTCTTT; D gene: NA; V gene: TRBV6-1; clone size: NA; J gene: TRBJ1-1